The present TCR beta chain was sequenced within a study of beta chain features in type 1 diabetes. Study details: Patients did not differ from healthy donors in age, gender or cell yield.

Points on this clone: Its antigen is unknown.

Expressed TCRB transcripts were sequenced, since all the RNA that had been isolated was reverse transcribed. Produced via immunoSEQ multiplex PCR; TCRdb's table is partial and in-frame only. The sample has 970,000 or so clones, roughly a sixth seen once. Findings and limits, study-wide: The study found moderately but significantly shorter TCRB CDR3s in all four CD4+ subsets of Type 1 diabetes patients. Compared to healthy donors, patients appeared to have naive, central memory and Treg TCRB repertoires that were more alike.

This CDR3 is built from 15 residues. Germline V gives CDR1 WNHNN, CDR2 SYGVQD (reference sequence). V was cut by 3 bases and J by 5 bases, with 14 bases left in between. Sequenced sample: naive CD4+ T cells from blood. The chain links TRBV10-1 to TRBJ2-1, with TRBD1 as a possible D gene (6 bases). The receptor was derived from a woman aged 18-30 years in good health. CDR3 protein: CASSDLTGPNNEQFF. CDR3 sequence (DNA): TGCGCCAGCAGTGATTTGACAGGACCCAACAATGAGCAGTTCTTC.